These 24 T cell receptor beta chains originate from one sample sequenced in a study of T cell repertoires in cytomegalovirus infection. Via MiXCR, TCRdb re-called the reads, giving one row per CDR3 protein. The sample contains about 470,000 distinct CDR3 sequences, roughly 43% of which appear only once. Their specific antigens are unknown. The source was cultured PBMCs, collected from culture after CMV antigen stimulation. The receptors originated from a human donor in good health (CMV status not recorded). Some clones in this sample may be carry-over from other donors' samples.

V gene TRBV2 combines with J gene TRBJ2-1; the D is unclear. Trimming removed 6 bases at V and 15 bases at J, with 21 bases between. Germline V gene lookup returns CDR1 SNHLY and CDR2 FYNNEI. The CDR3 covers 13 residues. Here the CDR3 DNA reads TGTGCCAGCAGACGACCCCTTCCCGCGCACGCGTTCTTC. Protein product: CASRRPLPAHAFF.

This chain connects TRBV4-1 to TRBJ2-2; D assignment may be TRBD1 or TRBD2 (5 bases each). CDR3 length: 13 amino acids. Trimming pared 6 bases from V and 7 bases from J, leaving 12 bases between. Germline lookup yields CDR1 MGHRA and CDR2 YSYEKL. The CDR3: CASSQRGDGELFF. CDR3 nucleotides: TGCGCCAGCAGTCAGAGGGGCGACGGGGAGCTGTTTTTT.

With regard to this clonotype: Being one base from a much bigger clone, this may be a read error. This chain links TRBV7-2 with TRBJ1-1, with 7 positions matching TRBD1. This CDR3 is 13 amino acids long. Per germline, CDR1 SGHTA and CDR2 FQGNSA. V lost 6 bases to trimming and J lost 4 bases; unmatched junction nucleotides: 5. CDR3 region: CASRGQPSTEAFF. The CDR3 DNA reads as TGTGCCAGCAGGGGACAGCCGAGCACTGAAGCTTTCTTT.

The chain combines TRBV7-2 with TRBJ1-5; no clear D gene. Germline CDR1 is SGHTA and CDR2 is FQGNSA. Between the trimmed V and J ends, which lost 5 bases and 4 bases, there was a span of 12 bases. This CDR3 spans 14 amino acids. CDR3 nucleotide sequence: TGTGCCAGCAGCGGTAGAGGAGAAAATCAGCCCCAGCATTTT. Its protein is CASSGRGENQPQHF.

The gene calls are TRBV20-1 and TRBJ2-7; TRBD2 aligns across 8 bases. With 3 bases clipped from V and 3 bases from J, the junction kept 10 bases outside the gene matches. The CDR3 spans 15 residues. CDR1 is DFQATT and CDR2 is SNEGSKA in the germline V gene (reference sequence). CDR3 region: CSASPMRAGVYEQYF. The CDR3, as DNA: TGCAGTGCTAGCCCCATGAGAGCGGGGGTCTACGAGCAGTACTTC.

This clonotype was counted only a few times. V and J are TRBV4-2 and TRBJ1-6; 8 positions agree with TRBD1. CDR1 LGHNA and CDR2 YNFKEQ come from the germline V gene. V was clipped by 1 base and J by 6 bases; unmatched bases: 8. The CDR3 is made up of 17 amino acids. This CDR3 reads CASSQGIQGGGNSPLHF. The DNA for the CDR3 is TGTGCCAGCAGCCAAGGGATACAGGGGGGAGGTAATTCACCCCTCCACTTT.

To note about this clonotype: At one boundary the junction diverges from the germline segment, which might be a read error. The gene calls are TRBV7-2 and TRBJ2-7; 7 nucleotides align to TRBD2. The germline V gene encodes CDR1 SGHTA and CDR2 FQGNSA. The CDR3 extends over 15 amino acids. The chain's CDR3 is CASSSHFPRDYGQYF. CDR3 sequence (DNA): TGTGCCAGCAGCTCACACTTTCCCCGGGACTACGGGCAGTACTTC.

As for this clonotype: A much more abundant neighbour one base away suggests this may be a read error. This chain connects TRBV7-2 to TRBJ1-4, with D perhaps TRBD1 (5 bases). Germline V gene sequence: CDR1 SGHTA, CDR2 FQGNSA. The CDR3 has 14 residues. Trimming took off 5 bases at V and 7 bases at J, with 14 bases between the two ends. The CDR3 sequence is CASSPGAGIEKLFF. CDR3 nucleotides: TGTGCCAGCAGCCCCGGGGCAGGGATTGAAAAACTGTTTTTT.

The chain links TRBV12-3 or TRBV12-4 to TRBJ1-1; D is possibly TRBD1 (5 bases). This CDR3 contains 15 residues. Trimming left V 3 bases short and J 0 bases short, with 11 bases between. CDR3 loop: CASSFYQGVNTEAFF. The DNA for the CDR3 is TGTGCCAGCAGTTTTTACCAAGGGGTGAACACTGAAGCTTTCTTT.

The chain joins TRBV6-6 to TRBJ1-2; possibly TRBD1 for D (5 bases). The length of the CDR3 is 14 residues. Germline CDR1 is MNHNY and CDR2 is SVGAGI (reference sequence). V lost 6 bases, J lost 8 bases, and 19 bases lay in between. The CDR3 region has the DNA TGTGCCAGCAGCGAGCAGGGCCCTAAGGGAGGCTACACCTTC. Its translation: CASSEQGPKGGYTF.

The chain combines TRBV7-8 with TRBJ2-1; unclear D gene. V lost 0 bases to trimming and J lost 4 bases, with 16 bases between them. This CDR3 contains 17 residues. CDR1 SGHVS and CDR2 FQNEAQ come from the germline V gene. The CDR3 protein is CASSLAPGFARYNEQFF. The CDR3 coding sequence is TGTGCCAGCAGCTTAGCCCCGGGTTTTGCGCGGTACAATGAGCAGTTCTTC. Using reference TRBV7-8 and TRBJ2-1 for the parts outside the CDR3, the full variable domain is GAGVSQSPRYKVAKRGQDVALRCDPISGHVSLFWYQQALGQGPEFLTYFQNEAQLDKSGLPSDRFFAERPEGSVSTLKIQRTQQEDSAVYLCASSLAPGFARYNEQFFGPGTRLTVL.

The V gene is TRBV24-1, the J gene TRBJ2-1; 8 bases are a match to TRBD1. Looked up from germline, CDR1 is KGHDR and CDR2 is SFDVKD. Trimming at V came to 0 bases and at J to 3 bases, leaving 0 bases not matched to a gene. The CDR3 covers 15 residues. The CDR3 DNA reads as TGTGCCACCAGTGATTTGGGGACAGGCTACAATGAGCAGTTCTTC. Translating gives CATSDLGTGYNEQFF.

This chain links TRBV2 with TRBJ2-2; TRBD2 matches 8 bases. This CDR3 has 12 residues. Germline values: CDR1 SNHLY, CDR2 FYNNEI. The V and J ends lost 2 bases and 14 bases, in that order; junction bases with no gene match: 4. For the CDR3, the DNA is TGTGCCAGCAGTGAACTCGGGAGGGTACTGTTTTTT. Translation gives CASSELGRVLFF.

Only a few counts were recorded for this clonotype. The J gene is TRBJ2-3, the V gene TRBV19, with D possibly being TRBD2 (6 bases). CDR1 LNHDA and CDR2 SQIVND come from the germline V gene (reference sequence). CDR3 length: 15 amino acids. V dropped 2 bases and J dropped 1 base, with 10 bases sitting between them. The CDR3 loop reads CASSIYGSRTDTQYF. Written as DNA, the CDR3 is TGTGCCAGTAGTATATACGGGAGTCGCACAGATACGCAGTATTTT.

The chain joins TRBV10-3 to TRBJ2-2, with D unresolved. The CDR3 extends over 16 amino acids. V was clipped by 2 bases and J by 7 bases, with 17 bases between them. CDR1 is ENHRY and CDR2 is SYGVKD in the germline V gene. In DNA form, the CDR3 reads TGTGCCATCAGTGAGGCCCTCGGGTTGGGAATCGGGGAGCTGTTTTTT. Protein product: CAISEALGLGIGELFF.

The chain carries TRBV6-1 and TRBJ2-7; D remains ambiguous. Germline CDR1 is MNHNS and CDR2 is SASEGT. The CDR3 runs to 12 residues. V dropped 8 bases and J dropped 4 bases, with 12 bases sitting between them. The CDR3 DNA reads TGTGCCAGCGGCGTGGCGGCGTACGAGCAGTACTTC. This gives the protein CASGVAAYEQYF.

J is TRBJ2-1 and V is TRBV12-3 or TRBV12-4; 12 bases map to TRBD1. This CDR3 is built from 17 residues. J gave up 0 bases and V 6 bases, and 6 bases lay outside the gene matches. In nucleotides, the CDR3 is TGTGCCAGCAGGGGGACAGGGGGCAAAAGCTCCTACAATGAGCAGTTCTTC. It specifies CASRGTGGKSSYNEQFF.

The V call is TRBV20-1, the J call TRBJ1-4; D is ambiguous. This CDR3 spans 13 amino acids. The germline V gene has CDR1 DFQATT and CDR2 SNEGSKA (reference sequence). This CDR3 is CSGWTETNEKLFF. The DNA for the CDR3 is TGCAGCGGCTGGACCGAGACTAATGAAAAACTGTTTTTT.

The chain carries TRBV4-1 and TRBJ2-1; possible D gene TRBD2, 5 bases. The CDR3 is 16 residues long. With 1 base removed from V and 10 bases from J, the gap between germline ends came to 20 bases. Germline V gives CDR1 MGHRA, CDR2 YSYEKL. The CDR3 region is CASSQGTRVYLEEQFF. The CDR3 nucleotides are TGCGCCAGCAGCCAAGGTACTAGAGTGTACTTGGAGGAGCAGTTCTTC.

The rearrangement joins TRBV12-5 to TRBJ2-7, with D unresolved. CDR3 length: 11 amino acids. Germline CDR1 LGHNT, CDR2 FRNRAP. V lost 3 bases to trimming and J lost 7 bases, with 7 bases between them. In DNA, the CDR3 is TGTGCTAGTGGTTTAGGAAGGGAGCAGTACTTC. Protein sequence: CASGLGREQYF.

The chain joins TRBV4-1 to TRBJ2-3; D is possibly TRBD1 (6 bases). There are 16 residues in the CDR3. The V gene lost 4 bases and the J gene lost 2 bases, with 16 bases spanning the gap. Germline CDR1 MGHRA, CDR2 YSYEKL. The CDR3 DNA reads TGCGCCAGCAGCCTCAGGGGTGGTCAGCTCACAGATACGCAGTATTTT. This translates into CASSLRGGQLTDTQYF.

A few counts support this clonotype. The chain employs TRBV4-3 and TRBJ2-1, with 8 nucleotides matching TRBD2. The CDR3 spans 14 residues. Germline values: CDR1 LGHNA, CDR2 YSLEER. J lost 7 bases, V lost 0 bases, and 2 bases had no gene match. Here the CDR3 reads CASSQDPGGNEQFF. CDR3 nucleotide sequence: TGCGCCAGCAGCCAAGATCCGGGGGGGAATGAGCAGTTCTTC.

This clonotype was observed a few times. The genes are TRBV7-2 and TRBJ1-2, with 7 nucleotides matching TRBD1. The CDR3 extends over 14 amino acids. Germline assignment: CDR1 SGHTA and CDR2 FQGNSA. The junction had 8 bases not matched to a gene; V was cut back by 3 bases and J by 7 bases. CDR3 bases: TGTGCCAGCAGCTTGGGTACAGGGGCGGGTGGCTACACCTTC. Translation gives CASSLGTGAGGYTF. The full variable domain, its missing parts supplied by reference TRBV7-2 and TRBJ1-2, is GAGVSQSPSNKVTEKGKDVELRCDPISGHTALYWYRQSLGQGLEFLIYFQGNSAPDKSGLPSDRFSAERTGGSVSTLTIQRTQQEDSAVYLCASSLGTGAGGYTFGSGTRLTVV.

This chain joins TRBV6-4 and TRBJ1-1; the D gene is possibly TRBD1 (5 bases). The germline V and J ends were trimmed by 4 bases and 3 bases, with 18 bases remaining between them. CDR3 length: 16 amino acids. The germline V gene has CDR1 MRHNA and CDR2 SNTAGT. Here the CDR3 reads CASSGDPRGRDTEAFF. The CDR3 DNA sequence: TGTGCCAGCAGTGGGGACCCACGGGGGAGAGACACTGAAGCTTTCTTT.